The table lists the clone carrying this T cell receptor (beta chain) with many counts. Its antigen is still unknown. V lost 4 bases and J lost 2, with 17 bases in between. This CDR3 has 16 residues. The V gene's germline CDR1 is LGHDT and CDR2 YNNKEL (reference sequence). This sample is drawn from a study of T cells after yellow fever vaccination. Study conclusions and caveats: Reappearance after the booster was observed for most primary-vaccination clones (96% CD4, about 90% CD8). Clonotypes found in both CD4 and CD8 compartments made up a small share.

UMIs were added to TCR cDNA along with a universal primer site when it was made by 5'RACE template switching. TCRdb redid the calling of the 5' RACE reads with MiXCR, one entry per CDR3 protein. This table has roughly 180,000 distinct CDR3 sequences, approximately 6.2% appearing once. The chain is built from TRBV3-1 and TRBJ2-5; tentative D call: TRBD2 (7 bases). The sequencing used CD4+ T cells sorted from PBMCs, collected on the day of the first yellow fever vaccination. The sequence was collected from a man aged 18-30 years who received the YFV17D yellow fever vaccine. DNA for the CDR3: TGTGCCAGCAGCCCTGAAGTGGGGGGGCGACAAGAGACCCAGTACTTC. Translating gives CASSPEVGGRQETQYF.